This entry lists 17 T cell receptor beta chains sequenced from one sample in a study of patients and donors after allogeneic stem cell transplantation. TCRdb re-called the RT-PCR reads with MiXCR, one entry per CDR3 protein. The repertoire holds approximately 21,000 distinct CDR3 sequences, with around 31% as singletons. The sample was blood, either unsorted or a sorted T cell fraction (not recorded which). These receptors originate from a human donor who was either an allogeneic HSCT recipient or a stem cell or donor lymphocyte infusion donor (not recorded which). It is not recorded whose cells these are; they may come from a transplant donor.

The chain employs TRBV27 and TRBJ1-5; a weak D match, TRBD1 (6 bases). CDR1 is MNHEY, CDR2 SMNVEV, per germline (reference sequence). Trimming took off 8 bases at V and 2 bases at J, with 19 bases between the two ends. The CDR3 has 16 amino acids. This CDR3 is CASGTGHQRGNQPQHF. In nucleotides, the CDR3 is TGTGCCAGCGGAACGGGACACCAACGCGGCAATCAGCCCCAGCATTTT.

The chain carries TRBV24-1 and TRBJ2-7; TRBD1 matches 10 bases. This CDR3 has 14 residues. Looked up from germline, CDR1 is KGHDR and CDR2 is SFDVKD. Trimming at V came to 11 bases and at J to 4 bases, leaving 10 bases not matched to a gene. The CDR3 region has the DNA TGTGCCATCGGGACAGGGGCGAATCCTTACGAGCAGTACTTC. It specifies CAIGTGANPYEQYF.

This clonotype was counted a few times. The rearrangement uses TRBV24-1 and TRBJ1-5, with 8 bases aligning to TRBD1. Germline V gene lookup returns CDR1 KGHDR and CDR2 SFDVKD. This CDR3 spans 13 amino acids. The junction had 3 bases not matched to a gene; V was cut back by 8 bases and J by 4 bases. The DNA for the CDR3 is TGTGCCACCACGGACAGGGAAAATCAGCCCCAGCATTTT. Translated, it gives CATTDRENQPQHF.

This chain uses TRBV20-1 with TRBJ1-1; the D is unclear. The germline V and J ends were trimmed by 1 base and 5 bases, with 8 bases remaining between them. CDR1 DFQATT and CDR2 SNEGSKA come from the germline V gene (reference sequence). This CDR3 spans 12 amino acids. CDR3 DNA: TGCAGTGCTAGAGGGGGTAGGACTGAAGCTTTCTTT. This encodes CSARGGRTEAFF.

In DNA form, the CDR3 reads TGTGCCAGCAGCGAAACGGAAGGGGGAACTGAAGCTTTCTTT. The encoded protein is CASSETEGGTEAFF. V gene TRBV7-2 combines with J gene TRBJ1-1, with D possibly TRBD1 on 6 matching bases. Per germline, CDR1 SGHTA and CDR2 FQGNSA. V gave up 5 bases and J gave up 5 bases, with 15 bases separating them. This CDR3 contains 14 residues. The full variable domain, in which reference TRBV7-2 and TRBJ1-1 provide the parts outside the CDR3, is GAGVSQSPSNKVTEKGKDVELRCDPISGHTALYWYRQSLGQGLEFLIYFQGNSAPDKSGLPSDRFSAERTGGSVSTLTIQRTQQEDSAVYLCASSETEGGTEAFFGQGTRLTVV.

Written as DNA, the CDR3 is TGCGCCAGCAGCTTGGGGGCTGGGCAGCCCCAGCATTTT. It yields the protein CASSLGAGQPQHF. The chain has TRBV5-1 and TRBJ1-5; no definite D call. Trimming removed 0 bases at V and 7 bases at J, with 8 bases between. CDR3 size: 13 residues. Germline CDR1 SGHRS, CDR2 YFSETQ.

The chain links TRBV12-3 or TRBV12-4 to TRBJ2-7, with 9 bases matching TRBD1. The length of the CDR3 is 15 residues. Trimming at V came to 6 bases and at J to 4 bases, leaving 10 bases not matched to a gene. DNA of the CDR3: TGTGCCAGCAGCCATCTACAGGGGGCGACGTACGAGCAGTACTTC. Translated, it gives CASSHLQGATYEQYF.

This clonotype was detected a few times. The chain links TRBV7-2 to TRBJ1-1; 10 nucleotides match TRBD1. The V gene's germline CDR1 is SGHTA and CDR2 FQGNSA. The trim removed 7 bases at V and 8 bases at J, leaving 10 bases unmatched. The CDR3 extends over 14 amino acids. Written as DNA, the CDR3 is TGTGCCAGCACCCTAGACAGGGGGCTAGGGGAAGCTTTCTTT. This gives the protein CASTLDRGLGEAFF.

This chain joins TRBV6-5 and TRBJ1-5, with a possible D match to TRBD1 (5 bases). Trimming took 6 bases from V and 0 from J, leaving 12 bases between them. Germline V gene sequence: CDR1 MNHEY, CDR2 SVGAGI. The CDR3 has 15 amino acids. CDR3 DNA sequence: TGTGCCAGCAGACTCGACAGACATAGCAATCAGCCCCAGCATTTT. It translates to CASRLDRHSNQPQHF.

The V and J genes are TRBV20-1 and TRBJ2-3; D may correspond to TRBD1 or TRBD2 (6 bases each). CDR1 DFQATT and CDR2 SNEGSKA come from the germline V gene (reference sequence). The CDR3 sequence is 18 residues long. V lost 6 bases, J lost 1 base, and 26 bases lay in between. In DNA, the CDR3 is TGCAGTGCGCCAGCCAGAGGGGCTAGGGGGGCGGGCACAGATACGCAGTATTTT. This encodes CSAPARGARGAGTDTQYF.

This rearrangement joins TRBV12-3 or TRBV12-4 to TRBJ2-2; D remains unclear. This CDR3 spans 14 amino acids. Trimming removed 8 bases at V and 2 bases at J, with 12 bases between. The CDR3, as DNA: TGTGCCAGCCGCCGCACGGTAAACACCGGGGAGCTGTTTTTT. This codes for CASRRTVNTGELFF.

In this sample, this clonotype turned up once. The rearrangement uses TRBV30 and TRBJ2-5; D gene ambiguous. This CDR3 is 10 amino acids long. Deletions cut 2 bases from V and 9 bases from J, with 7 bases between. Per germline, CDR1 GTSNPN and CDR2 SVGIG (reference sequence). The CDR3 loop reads CAWSLVAQYF. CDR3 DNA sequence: TGTGCCTGGAGTCTGGTGGCCCAGTACTTC.

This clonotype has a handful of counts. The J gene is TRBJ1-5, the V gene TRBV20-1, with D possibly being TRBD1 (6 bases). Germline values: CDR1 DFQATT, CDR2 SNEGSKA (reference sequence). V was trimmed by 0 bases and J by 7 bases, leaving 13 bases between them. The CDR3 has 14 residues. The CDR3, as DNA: TGCAGTGCTAGAGATCCGGCAGGGGCGCAGCCCCAGCATTTT. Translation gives CSARDPAGAQPQHF.

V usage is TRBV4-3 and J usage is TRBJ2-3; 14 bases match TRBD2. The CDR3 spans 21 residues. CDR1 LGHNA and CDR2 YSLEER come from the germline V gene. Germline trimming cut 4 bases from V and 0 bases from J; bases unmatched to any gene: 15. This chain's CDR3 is CASSRRTSGGRGSPSTDTQYF. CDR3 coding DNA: TGCGCCAGCAGCCGCAGGACTAGCGGGGGGCGTGGAAGTCCTAGCACAGATACGCAGTATTTT.

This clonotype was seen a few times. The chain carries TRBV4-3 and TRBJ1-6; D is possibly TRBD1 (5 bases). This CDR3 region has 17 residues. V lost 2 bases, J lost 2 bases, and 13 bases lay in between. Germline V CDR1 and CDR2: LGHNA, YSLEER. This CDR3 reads CASSQNPGRTYNSPLHF. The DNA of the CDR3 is TGCGCCAGCAGCCAAAACCCGGGACGGACCTATAATTCACCCCTCCACTTT.

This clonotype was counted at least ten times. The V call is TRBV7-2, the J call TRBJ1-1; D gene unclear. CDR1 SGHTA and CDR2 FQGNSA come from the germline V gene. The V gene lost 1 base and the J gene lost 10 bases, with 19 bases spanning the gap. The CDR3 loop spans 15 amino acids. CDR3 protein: CASSLGPSGAYGAFF. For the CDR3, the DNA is TGTGCCAGCAGCTTAGGTCCCTCGGGTGCCTACGGAGCTTTCTTT.

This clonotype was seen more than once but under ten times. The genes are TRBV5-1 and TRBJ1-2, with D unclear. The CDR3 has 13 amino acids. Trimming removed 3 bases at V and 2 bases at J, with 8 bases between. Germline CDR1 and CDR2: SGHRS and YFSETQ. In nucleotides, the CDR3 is TGCGCCAGCAGCTATTCTATGAACTATGGCTACACCTTC. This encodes CASSYSMNYGYTF.